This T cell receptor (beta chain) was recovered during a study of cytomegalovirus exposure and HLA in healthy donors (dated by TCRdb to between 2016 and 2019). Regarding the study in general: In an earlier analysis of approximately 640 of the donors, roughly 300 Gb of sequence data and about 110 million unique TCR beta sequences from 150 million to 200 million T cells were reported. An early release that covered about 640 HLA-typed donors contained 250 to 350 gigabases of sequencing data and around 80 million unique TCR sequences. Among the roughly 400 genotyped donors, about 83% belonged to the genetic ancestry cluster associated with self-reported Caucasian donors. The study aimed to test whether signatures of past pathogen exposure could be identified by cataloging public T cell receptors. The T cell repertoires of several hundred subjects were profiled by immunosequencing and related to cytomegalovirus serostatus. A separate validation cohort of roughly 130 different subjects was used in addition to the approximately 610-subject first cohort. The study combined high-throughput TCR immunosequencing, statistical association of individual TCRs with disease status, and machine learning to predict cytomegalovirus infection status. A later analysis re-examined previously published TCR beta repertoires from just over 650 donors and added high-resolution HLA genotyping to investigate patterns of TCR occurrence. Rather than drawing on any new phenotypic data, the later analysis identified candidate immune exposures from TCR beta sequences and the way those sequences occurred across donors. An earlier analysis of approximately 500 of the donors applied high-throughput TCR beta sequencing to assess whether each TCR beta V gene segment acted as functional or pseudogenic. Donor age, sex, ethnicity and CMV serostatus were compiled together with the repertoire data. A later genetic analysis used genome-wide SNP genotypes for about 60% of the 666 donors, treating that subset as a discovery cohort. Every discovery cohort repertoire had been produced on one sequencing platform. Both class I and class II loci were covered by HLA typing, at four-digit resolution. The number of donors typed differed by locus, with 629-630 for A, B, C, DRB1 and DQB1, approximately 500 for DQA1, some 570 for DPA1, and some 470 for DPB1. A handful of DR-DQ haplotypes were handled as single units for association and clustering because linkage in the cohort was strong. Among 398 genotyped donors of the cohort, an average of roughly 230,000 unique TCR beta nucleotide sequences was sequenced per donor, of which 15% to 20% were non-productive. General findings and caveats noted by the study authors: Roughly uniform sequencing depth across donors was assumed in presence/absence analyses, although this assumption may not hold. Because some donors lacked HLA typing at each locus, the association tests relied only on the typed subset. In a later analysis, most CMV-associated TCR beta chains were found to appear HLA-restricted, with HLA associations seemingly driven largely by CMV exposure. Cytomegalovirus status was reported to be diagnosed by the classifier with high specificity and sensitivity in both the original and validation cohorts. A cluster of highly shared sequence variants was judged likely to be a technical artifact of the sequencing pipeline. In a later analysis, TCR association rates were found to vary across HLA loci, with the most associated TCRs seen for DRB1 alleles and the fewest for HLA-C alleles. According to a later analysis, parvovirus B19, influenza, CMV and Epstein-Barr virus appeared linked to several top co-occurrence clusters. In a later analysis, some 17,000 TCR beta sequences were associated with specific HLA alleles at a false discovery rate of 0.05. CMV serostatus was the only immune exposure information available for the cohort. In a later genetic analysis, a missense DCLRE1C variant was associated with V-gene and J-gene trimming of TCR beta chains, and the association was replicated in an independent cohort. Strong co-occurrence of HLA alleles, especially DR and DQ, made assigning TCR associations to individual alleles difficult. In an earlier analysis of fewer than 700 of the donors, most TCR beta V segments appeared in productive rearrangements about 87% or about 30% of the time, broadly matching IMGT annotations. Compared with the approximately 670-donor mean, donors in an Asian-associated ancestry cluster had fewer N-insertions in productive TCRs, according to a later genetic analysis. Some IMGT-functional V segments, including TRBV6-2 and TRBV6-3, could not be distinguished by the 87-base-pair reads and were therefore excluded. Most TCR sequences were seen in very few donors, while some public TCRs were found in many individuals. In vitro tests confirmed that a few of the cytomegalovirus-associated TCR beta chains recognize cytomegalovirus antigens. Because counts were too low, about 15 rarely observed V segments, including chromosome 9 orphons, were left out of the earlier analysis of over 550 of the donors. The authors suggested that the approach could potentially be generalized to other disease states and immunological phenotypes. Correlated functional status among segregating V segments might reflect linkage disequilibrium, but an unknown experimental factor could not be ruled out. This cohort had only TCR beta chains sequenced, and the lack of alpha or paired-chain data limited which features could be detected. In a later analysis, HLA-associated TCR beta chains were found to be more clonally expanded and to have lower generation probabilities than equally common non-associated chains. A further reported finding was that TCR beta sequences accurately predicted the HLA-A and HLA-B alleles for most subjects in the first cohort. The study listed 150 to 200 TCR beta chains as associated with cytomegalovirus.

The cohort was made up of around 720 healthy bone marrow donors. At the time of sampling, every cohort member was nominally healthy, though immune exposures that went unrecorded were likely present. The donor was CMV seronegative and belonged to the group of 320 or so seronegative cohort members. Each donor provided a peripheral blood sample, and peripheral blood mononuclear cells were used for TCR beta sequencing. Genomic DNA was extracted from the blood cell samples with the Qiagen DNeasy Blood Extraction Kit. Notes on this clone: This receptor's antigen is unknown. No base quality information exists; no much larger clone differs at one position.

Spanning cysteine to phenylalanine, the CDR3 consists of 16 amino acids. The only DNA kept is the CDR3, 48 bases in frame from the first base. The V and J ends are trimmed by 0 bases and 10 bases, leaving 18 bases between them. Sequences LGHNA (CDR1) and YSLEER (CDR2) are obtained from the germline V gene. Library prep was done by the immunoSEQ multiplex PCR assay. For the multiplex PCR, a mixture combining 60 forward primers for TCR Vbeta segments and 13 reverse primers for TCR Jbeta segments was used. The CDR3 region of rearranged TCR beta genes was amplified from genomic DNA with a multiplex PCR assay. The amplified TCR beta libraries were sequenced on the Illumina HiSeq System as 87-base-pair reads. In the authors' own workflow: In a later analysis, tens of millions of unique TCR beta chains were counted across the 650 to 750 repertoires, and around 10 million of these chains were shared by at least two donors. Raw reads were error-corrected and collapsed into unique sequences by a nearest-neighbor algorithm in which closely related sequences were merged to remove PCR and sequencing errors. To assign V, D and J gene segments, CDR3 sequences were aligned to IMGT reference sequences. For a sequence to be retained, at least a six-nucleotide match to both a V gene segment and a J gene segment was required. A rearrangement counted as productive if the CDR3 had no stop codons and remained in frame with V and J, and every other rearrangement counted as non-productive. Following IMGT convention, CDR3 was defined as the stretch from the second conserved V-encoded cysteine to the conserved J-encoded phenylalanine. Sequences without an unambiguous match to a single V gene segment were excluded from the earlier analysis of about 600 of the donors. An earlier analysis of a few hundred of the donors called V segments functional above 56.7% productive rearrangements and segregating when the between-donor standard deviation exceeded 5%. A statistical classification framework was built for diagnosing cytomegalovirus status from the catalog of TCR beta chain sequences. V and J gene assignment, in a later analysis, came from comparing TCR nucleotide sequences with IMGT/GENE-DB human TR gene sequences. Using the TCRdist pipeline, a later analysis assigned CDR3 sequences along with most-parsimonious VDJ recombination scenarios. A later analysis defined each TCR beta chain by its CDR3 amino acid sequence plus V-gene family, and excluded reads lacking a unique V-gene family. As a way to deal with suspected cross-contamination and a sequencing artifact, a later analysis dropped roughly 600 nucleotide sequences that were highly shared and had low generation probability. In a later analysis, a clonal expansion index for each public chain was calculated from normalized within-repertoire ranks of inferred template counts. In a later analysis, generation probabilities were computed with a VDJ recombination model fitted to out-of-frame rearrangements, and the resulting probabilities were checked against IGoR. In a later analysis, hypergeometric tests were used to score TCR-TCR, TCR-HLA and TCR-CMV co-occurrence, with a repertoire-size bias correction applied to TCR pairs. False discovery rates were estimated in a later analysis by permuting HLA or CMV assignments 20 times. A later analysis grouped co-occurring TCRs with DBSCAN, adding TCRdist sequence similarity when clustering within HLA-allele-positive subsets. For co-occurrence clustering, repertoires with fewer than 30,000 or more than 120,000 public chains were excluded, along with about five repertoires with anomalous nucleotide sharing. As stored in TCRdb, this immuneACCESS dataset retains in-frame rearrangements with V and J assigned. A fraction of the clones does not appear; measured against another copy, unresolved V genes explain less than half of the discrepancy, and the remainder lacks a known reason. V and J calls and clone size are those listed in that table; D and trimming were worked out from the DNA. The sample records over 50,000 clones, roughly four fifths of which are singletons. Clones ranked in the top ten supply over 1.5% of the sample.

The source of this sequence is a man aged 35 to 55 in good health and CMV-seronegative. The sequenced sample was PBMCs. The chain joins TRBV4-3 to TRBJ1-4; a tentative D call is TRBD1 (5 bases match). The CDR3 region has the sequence CASSQDQRGGMGKLFF. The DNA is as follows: TGCGCCAGCAGCCAAGATCAACGGGGGGGGATGGGAAAACTGTTTTTT.